This passage covers 19 T cell receptor beta chains from one sample sequenced in a study of blood T cell repertoires in COVID-19. TCRdb's table, derived via immunoSEQ multiplex PCR, lists solely in-frame clones and lacks some. The repertoire holds fewer than 500,000 clones, with around nine tenths as singletons. Sequenced sample: peripheral blood. The receptors originated from a woman aged 30 to 39 with acute or convalescent COVID-19.

This chain uses TRBV11-2 with TRBJ2-5; TRBD2 matches 9 bases. Germline assignment: CDR1 SGHAT and CDR2 FQNNGV. CDR3 length: 14 residues. The trim removed 8 bases at V and 5 bases at J, leaving 9 bases unmatched. CDR3 coding DNA: TGTGCCAGCTTACAAGCGGGGGGTGAGGAGACCCAGTACTTC. It translates to CASLQAGGEETQYF.

The V call is TRBV25-1, the J call TRBJ2-7, with D uncertain. Germline loops: CDR1 MGHDK, CDR2 SYGVNS. The CDR3 sequence is 11 residues long. V dropped 3 bases and J dropped 2 bases, with 2 bases sitting between them. CDR3 bases: TGTGCCAGCAGTGACACCTACGAGCAGTACTTC. This encodes CASSDTYEQYF.

In this sample, this clone turned up once. V and J are TRBV14 and TRBJ1-1, with 8 nucleotides matching TRBD1. The CDR3 length is 14 residues. Looked up from germline, CDR1 is SGHDN and CDR2 is FVKESK. V lost 4 bases and J lost 3; bases outside the gene matches: 4. The CDR3 DNA follows: TGTGCCAGCAGCCGGCAGGGGGCGGACACTGAAGCTTTCTTT. The encoded protein is CASSRQGADTEAFF.

This clone showed up just a few times. The genes are TRBV7-7 and TRBJ2-5; 10 bases line up with TRBD1. CDR1 and CDR2 (germline): SSHAT, FNYEAQ (reference sequence). J was trimmed by 4 bases and V by 4 bases; bases with no gene match: 6. This CDR3 spans 15 amino acids. The CDR3 here is CASSSGQGGRETQYF. The CDR3 DNA follows: TGTGCCAGCAGCTCCGGACAGGGGGGGAGAGAGACCCAGTACTTC.

This clone was picked up one time. V is TRBV10-2 and J is TRBJ2-3, with a weak D call TRBD1 (6 bases). V was trimmed by 10 bases and J by 8 bases, leaving 25 bases between them. Germline values: CDR1 WSHSY, CDR2 SAAADI. CDR3 length: 15 amino acids. Here the CDR3 reads CATSHRDKESSTQYF. The DNA for the CDR3 is TGCGCCACCTCCCACCGGGACAAAGAGTCCTCTACGCAGTATTTT.

The rearrangement uses TRBV12-3 or TRBV12-4 and TRBJ2-5; D gene unclear. The CDR3 has 12 residues. With 8 bases removed from V and 5 bases from J, the gap between germline ends came to 12 bases. CDR3 in amino acids: CASSLWPETQYF. CDR3 in DNA: TGTGCCAGCTCTTTATGGCCCGAGACCCAGTACTTC.

The rearrangement uses TRBV5-1 and TRBJ2-5; D is undetermined. CDR3 length: 13 residues. V was clipped by 4 bases and J by 5 bases, with 12 bases between them. Germline V gene data show CDR1 as SGHRS and CDR2 as YFSETQ. The CDR3 nucleotides read TGCGCCAGCAGCCCCCCCGGGTTGGAGACCCAGTACTTC. Translating gives CASSPPGLETQYF.

J is TRBJ2-5 and V is TRBV24-1; the match to TRBD2 covers 12 bases. Germline lookup yields CDR1 KGHDR and CDR2 SFDVKD. With 7 bases clipped from V and 5 bases from J, the junction kept 4 bases outside the gene matches. The CDR3 totals 14 residues. The CDR3 nucleotides are TGTGCCACCAGGGCTAGCGGGGGGGGCGAGACCCAGTACTTC. This codes for CATRASGGGETQYF.

V gene TRBV20-1 combines with J gene TRBJ2-7, with D possibly being TRBD1 (6 bases). The germline V and J ends were trimmed by 8 bases and 11 bases, with 19 bases remaining between them. Germline-derived CDR1 and CDR2 are DFQATT and SNEGSKA (reference sequence). CDR3 length equals 11 residues. CDR3 amino acids: CSLSRGVVEYF. The CDR3 region has the DNA TGCAGTTTATCCAGGGGAGTCGTTGAGTACTTC.

V is TRBV4-1 and J is TRBJ2-1; 15 bases fit TRBD2. Trimming took 0 bases from V and 0 from J; bases not matched to a gene: 12. The CDR3 is 22 residues long. In germline, CDR1 is MGHRA, CDR2 YSYEKL. CDR3 DNA sequence: TGCGCCAGCAGCCAAGATTCCGGACTAGCGGGGGGGCGGGGCCTCTCCTACAATGAGCAGTTCTTC. This sequence encodes CASSQDSGLAGGRGLSYNEQFF.

The CDR3 reads CASSPGTNSQETQYF. DNA of the CDR3: TGTGCCAGCAGCCCCGGGACTAACTCACAAGAGACCCAGTACTTC. The genes are TRBV7-3 and TRBJ2-5; 7 nucleotides agree with TRBD2. In germline, CDR1 is SGHTA, CDR2 FQGTGA. V dropped 5 bases and J dropped 2; count of bases not matched to a gene: 8. The CDR3 loop spans 15 amino acids.

The chain recombines TRBV28 with TRBJ2-7, with 7 bases that match TRBD1. The CDR3 has 12 amino acids. The germline CDR1 and CDR2 sequences are MDHEN and SYDVKM. Losses at the gene ends were 6 bases for V and 9 bases for J; bases not matched to a gene: 8. The CDR3 coding sequence is TGTGCCAGCAGCCCAACAGGGGCCGGGCAGTACTTC. Translation gives CASSPTGAGQYF.

A few counts support this clone. Other DNA variants within this sample encode the same CDR3. This chain links TRBV6-5 with TRBJ1-6; TRBD1 agrees at 7 bases. Germline V CDR1 and CDR2: MNHEY, SVGAGI. V lost 8 bases and J lost 8; bases outside the gene matches: 3. The CDR3 is made up of 12 amino acids. DNA for the CDR3: TGTGCCAGCCGGGACAGAGATTCACCCCTCCACTTT. Its translation is CASRDRDSPLHF.

The V call is TRBV6-6, the J call TRBJ1-1; 7 bases fit TRBD1. Germline CDR1 and CDR2: MNHNY and SVGAGI (reference sequence). V trimming: 1 base; J trimming: 0 bases; junction bases outside the gene matches: 2. The CDR3 totals 15 residues. CDR3 coding DNA: TGTGCCAGCAGTTACTGGACAGGCATGAACACTGAAGCTTTCTTT. It is translated as CASSYWTGMNTEAFF.

V gene TRBV28 combines with J gene TRBJ1-4, with TRBD1 matching 9 bases. Germline CDR1 is MDHEN and CDR2 is SYDVKM. This CDR3 region has 15 residues. V was pared by 4 bases and J by 8 bases, with 8 bases of the junction left unmatched. The CDR3 DNA follows: TGTGCCAGCAGTTCGCGAACAGGGGGCGAGGAAAAACTGTTTTTT. Translation: CASSSRTGGEEKLFF.

The rearrangement uses TRBV5-8 and TRBJ1-1, with TRBD1 as a possible D gene (5 bases). Trimming removed 4 bases from V and 2 bases from J, with 21 bases in between. Germline CDR1 reads SGHTS; CDR2 reads YDEGEE. This CDR3 has 17 amino acids. DNA for the CDR3: TGTGCCAGCAGCCCCTCATGGGTGGACAAAGTAAACACTGAAGCTTTCTTT. Encoded protein: CASSPSWVDKVNTEAFF.

V gene TRBV12-1 combines with J gene TRBJ1-6; the table's D call, TRBD1, was not checked against the DNA. TRBV12-1 is recorded as a pseudogene. The CDR3 is 16 residues long. In DNA, the CDR3 is TGTGCCAGCAGCAGAGCAGGGGCTTACTATAATTCACCCCTCCACTTT. As protein: CASSRAGAYYNSPLHF.

A note on this clone: This specimen includes other DNA sequences encoding the same CDR3. The rearrangement joins TRBV7-9 to TRBJ2-7, with TRBD1 matching over 9 bases. With 5 bases clipped from V and 1 base from J, the junction kept 3 bases outside the gene matches. CDR1 and CDR2 (germline): SEHNR, FQNEAQ (reference sequence). The CDR3 has 14 residues. The CDR3 DNA follows: TGTGCCAGCAGCACCGGGACAGGGTCCTACGAGCAGTACTTC. Its translation is CASSTGTGSYEQYF.

The chain uses TRBV5-1 and TRBJ2-3, with D perhaps matching TRBD2 (6 bases). The CDR3 loop spans 16 amino acids. V was pared by 4 bases and J by 3 bases, with 18 bases between. CDR1 and CDR2 from the germline V gene are SGHRS and YFSETQ. The CDR3 sequence: CASSLGGRGGTDTQYF. In nucleotides, the CDR3 is TGCGCCAGCAGCCTGGGTGGACGGGGAGGAACAGATACGCAGTATTTT.